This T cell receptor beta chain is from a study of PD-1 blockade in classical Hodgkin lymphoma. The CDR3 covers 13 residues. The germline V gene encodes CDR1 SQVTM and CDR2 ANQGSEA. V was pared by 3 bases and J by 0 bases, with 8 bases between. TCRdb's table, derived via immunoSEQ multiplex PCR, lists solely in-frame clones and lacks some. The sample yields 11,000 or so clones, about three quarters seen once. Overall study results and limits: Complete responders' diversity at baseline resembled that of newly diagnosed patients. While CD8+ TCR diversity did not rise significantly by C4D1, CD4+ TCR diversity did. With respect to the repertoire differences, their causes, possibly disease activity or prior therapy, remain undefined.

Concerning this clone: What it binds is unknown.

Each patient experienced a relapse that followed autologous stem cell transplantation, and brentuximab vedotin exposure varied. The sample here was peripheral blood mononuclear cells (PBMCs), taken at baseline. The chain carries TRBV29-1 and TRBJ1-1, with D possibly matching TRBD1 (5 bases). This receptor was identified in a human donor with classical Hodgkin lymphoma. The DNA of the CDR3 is TGCAGCGTTGAGGGGCAGATGAACACTGAAGCTTTCTTT. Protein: CSVEGQMNTEAFF.